The 13 T cell receptor beta chains listed next were all sequenced from one sample in a study of T cells in narcolepsy. Using immunoSEQ multiplex PCR, the repertoire was profiled, and TCRdb retains in-frame clones only, with some absent. This sample yields about 34,000 clones, of which 82% are seen a single time; roughly 2.5% belongs to the top ten. Material for sequencing was CD45RA- memory CD4+ T cells from PBMCs. The receptors come from a human donor with narcolepsy.

This clone was observed once. J is TRBJ1-6 and V is TRBV6-6; 7 bases match TRBD1. This CDR3 is 15 amino acids long. J was trimmed by 6 bases and V by 0 bases; bases with no gene match: 2. Germline V gives CDR1 MNHNY, CDR2 SVGAGI (reference sequence). CDR3 protein: CASSYSTGSNSPLHF. The DNA of the CDR3 is TGTGCCAGCAGTTACTCGACAGGGAGTAATTCACCCCTCCACTTT.

The sample holds one count of this clone. The chain uses TRBV6-1 and TRBJ1-1; D is perhaps TRBD1 (5 bases). The CDR3 runs to 14 residues. The ends were cut back, 5 bases at V and 5 bases at J, with 15 bases in the middle. Germline V gene sequence: CDR1 MNHNS, CDR2 SASEGT. The CDR3 region has the DNA TGTGCCAGCAGTTCTCAGCAGGGAGGGACTGAAGCTTTCTTT. Translation: CASSSQQGGTEAFF.

The rearrangement joins TRBV7-2 to TRBJ1-3, with D possibly being TRBD1 (5 bases). The V gene lost 1 base and the J gene lost 3 bases, with 13 bases spanning the gap. The V gene's germline CDR1 is SGHTA and CDR2 FQGNSA. The CDR3 totals 16 residues. The CDR3 region is CASSLGGGASGNTIYF. The DNA of the CDR3 is TGTGCCAGCAGCTTAGGGGGTGGGGCCAGTGGAAACACCATATATTTT.

The V and J genes are TRBV4-3 and TRBJ2-1, with TRBD2 identical over 8 bases. CDR3 length equals 18 residues. From germline, CDR1 is LGHNA and CDR2 YSLEER. Trimming removed 0 bases from V and 4 bases from J; junction bases left unmatched: 11. This chain's CDR3 is CASSQDFMPSGQYNEQFF. As DNA, the CDR3 is TGCGCCAGCAGCCAAGACTTCATGCCTAGCGGGCAGTACAATGAGCAGTTCTTC.

J is TRBJ2-7 and V is TRBV28; the D gene is possibly TRBD1 (6 bases). This CDR3 is built from 14 residues. Germline-derived CDR1 and CDR2 are MDHEN and SYDVKM. V lost 5 bases and J 2 bases, leaving 13 bases between the germline ends. The CDR3 nucleotides are TGTGCCAGCAGTGAAGACAGGTGGCCCTACGAGCAGTACTTC. Protein: CASSEDRWPYEQYF.

The CDR3 DNA sequence: TGTGCCATCAACCGGGACACGAATCAGCCCCAGCATTTT. Translation: CAINRDTNQPQHF. This sequence joins TRBV10-3 and TRBJ1-5; possibly TRBD1 for D (6 bases). The V and J ends lost 7 bases and 4 bases respectively, with 11 bases between them. CDR3 length equals 13 residues. The V gene's germline CDR1 is ENHRY and CDR2 SYGVKD.

The chain carries TRBV11-3 and TRBJ2-2, with TRBD2 matching over 8 bases. Germline values: CDR1 SGHNT, CDR2 YENEEA. V was pared by 0 bases and J by 5 bases, with 5 bases of the junction left unmatched. The CDR3 has 16 residues. This CDR3 is CASSLDPAGVTGELFF. The CDR3 DNA reads TGTGCCAGCAGCTTAGACCCAGCGGGGGTTACCGGGGAGCTGTTTTTT. The full variable domain, rest sourced from reference TRBV11-3 and TRBJ2-2, is EAGVVQSPRYKIIEKKQPVAFWCNPISGHNTLYWYLQNLGQGPELLIRYENEEAVDDSQLPKDRFSAERLKGVDSTLKIQPAELGDSAVYLCASSLDPAGVTGELFFGEGSRLTVL.

The chain has TRBV10-3 and TRBJ1-2, with unresolved D. Germline assignment: CDR1 ENHRY and CDR2 SYGVKD. The CDR3 sequence is 16 residues long. V shed 2 bases and J shed 4 bases, with 17 bases lying between them. Here the CDR3 DNA reads TGTGCCATCAGTGAGATCCCAATAGGGTCCACCTATGGCTACACCTTC. As protein: CAISEIPIGSTYGYTF.

The chain carries TRBV19 and TRBJ2-7; D possibly corresponds to TRBD2 (6 bases). V was trimmed by 3 bases and J by 4 bases, leaving 16 bases between them. The CDR3 has 15 amino acids. Per the germline V gene, CDR1 is LNHDA and CDR2 is SQIVND (reference sequence). As DNA, the CDR3 is TGTGCCAGTAGTATGCTGACTAGTCCGCGGTACGAGCAGTACTTC. Translation: CASSMLTSPRYEQYF. The entire variable domain, with the rest obtained from reference TRBV19 and TRBJ2-7, is as follows: DGGITQSPKYLFRKEGQNVTLSCEQNLNHDAMYWYRQDPGQGLRLIYYSQIVNDFQKGDIAEGYSVSREKKESFPLTVTSAQKNPTAFYLCASSMLTSPRYEQYFGPGTRLTVT.

This sequence joins TRBV6-1 and TRBJ2-1; possible D gene TRBD1, 5 bases. Looked up from germline, CDR1 is MNHNS and CDR2 is SASEGT. The CDR3 loop spans 11 amino acids. V dropped 6 bases and J dropped 7 bases, with 7 bases sitting between them. The CDR3 bases are TGTGCCAGCAGGACAGAGAATGAGCAGTTCTTC. This codes for CASRTENEQFF.

The J gene is TRBJ2-7, the V gene TRBV29-1, with D maybe TRBD1 (6 bases). With 8 bases removed from V and 1 base from J, the gap between germline ends came to 15 bases. Germline assignment: CDR1 SQVTM and CDR2 ANQGSEA. The CDR3 is 13 residues long. The DNA for the CDR3 is TGCAGCCGACCCGACAGGTTTTCCTACGAGCAGTACTTC. This sequence encodes CSRPDRFSYEQYF.

The chain employs TRBV6-6 and TRBJ1-2; TRBD1 matches at 11 bases. The CDR3 covers 14 residues. Germline assignment: CDR1 MNHNY and CDR2 SVGAGI (reference sequence). V was pared by 2 bases and J by 8 bases, with 4 bases of the junction left unmatched. The CDR3 coding sequence is TGTGCCAGCAGTTACGGACAGGGGGCGCGAGGCTACACCTTC. It codes for CASSYGQGARGYTF.

V and J are TRBV9 and TRBJ2-1; a weak D match, TRBD2 (7 bases). V was cut by 8 bases and J by 3 bases, with 21 bases left in between. In germline, CDR1 is SGDLS, CDR2 YYNGEE. The CDR3 loop spans 16 amino acids. The CDR3 sequence is CASNPGAGDIYNEQFF. In DNA form, the CDR3 reads TGTGCCAGTAATCCCGGGGCGGGGGACATCTACAATGAGCAGTTCTTC. The full variable domain, its missing parts supplied by reference TRBV9 and TRBJ2-1, is DSGVTQTPKHLITATGQRVTLRCSPRSGDLSVYWYQQSLDQGLQFLIQYYNGEERAKGNILERFSAQQFPDLHSELNLSSLELGDSALYFCASNPGAGDIYNEQFFGPGTRLTVL.